This TCR beta chain was sequenced during a study of cytomegalovirus exposure and HLA in healthy donors. Overall study context: Within the Caucasian-associated ancestry cluster were around 81% of the approximately 390 genotyped donors.

Germline CDR1 and CDR2: SEHNR and FQNEAQ (reference sequence). The CDR3 spans 16 residues. Trimming left V 0 bases short and J 8 bases short, with 16 bases between. A multiplex PCR was run with 60 Vbeta primers and 13 Jbeta primers. Using immunoSEQ multiplex PCR, the repertoire was profiled, and TCRdb retains in-frame clones only, with some absent. Altogether 77,000 or so clones are present, 78% being singletons, with the ten largest covering around 1.5%. Regarding the study as a whole: In vitro checks showed that three CMV-associated chains really do target CMV antigens. A later analysis associated roughly 15,000 TCR beta sequences with HLA alleles at a 0.05 false discovery rate.

Nominal health characterized the donors when sampled, though unrecorded immune exposures were likely. As for this clone: Its target is unknown.

The J gene is TRBJ1-4, the V gene TRBV7-9; D possibly corresponds to TRBD1 (5 bases). Material: PBMCs. The sequence derives from a man in his forties or fifties in good health and CMV-seronegative. The CDR3: CASSLARGGVGEKLFF. CDR3 nucleotides: TGTGCCAGCAGCTTAGCAAGGGGTGGTGTTGGGGAAAAACTGTTTTTT.